The 14 T cell receptor beta chains below come from one sample, sequenced in a study of cytomegalovirus exposure and HLA in healthy donors. PCR amplification relied on 60 Vbeta primers (plus 13 Jbeta primers). Produced via immunoSEQ multiplex PCR; TCRdb's table is partial and in-frame only. The sample includes roughly 200,000 clones, roughly 68% seen only once; the top ten take 1.5% to 2%. The sequenced sample was PBMCs. These receptors all stem from a woman younger than 45 in good health and CMV-seronegative.

The CDR3 DNA reads as TGTGCCAGCAGTCCCGCCACCGGGACAGGGTATATCGAGCAGTACTTC. This codes for CASSPATGTGYIEQYF. This chain connects TRBV27 to TRBJ2-7; 9 bases are a match to TRBD1. CDR3 size: 16 residues. J gave up 6 bases and V 5 bases, and 14 bases lay outside the gene matches. CDR1 MNHEY and CDR2 SMNVEV come from the germline V gene (reference sequence).

The V and J genes are TRBV27 and TRBJ2-7; D perhaps matches TRBD1 (8 bases). Germline V gives CDR1 MNHEY, CDR2 SMNVEV (reference sequence). V lost 5 bases and J 3 bases, leaving 17 bases between the germline ends. The CDR3 spans 15 residues. The CDR3 bases are TGTGCCAGCAGTGCCTACAGGGGGGGCGGCTACGAGCAGTACTTC. Translating gives CASSAYRGGGYEQYF.

The gene calls are TRBV27 and TRBJ2-7, with TRBD1 matching 9 bases. The V segment lost 0 bases and the J segment 3 bases; nucleotides outside the gene matches: 6. The CDR3 runs 16 residues. Germline CDR1 and CDR2: MNHEY and SMNVEV (reference sequence). The CDR3 nucleotides read TGTGCCAGCAGTTTATCGGGGACAGGGTTTTTCTACGAGCAGTACTTC. Residues: CASSLSGTGFFYEQYF.

This clone came up a few times. The chain couples TRBV4-1 to TRBJ1-3; 7 nucleotides agree with TRBD1. The CDR3 is 16 residues long. Germline V lookup: CDR1 MGHRA, CDR2 YSYEKL. The J segment lost 3 bases and the V segment lost 6 bases, leaving 11 bases of the junction unmatched. CDR3 sequence (DNA): TGCGCCAGCAGTCGTACAGGGGTAGGATATGGAAACACCATATATTTT. This translates into CASSRTGVGYGNTIYF.

The chain recombines TRBV19 with TRBJ2-3; D might be TRBD2 (6 bases). V was cut by 2 bases and J by 5 bases, with 17 bases left in between. The germline V gene encodes CDR1 LNHDA and CDR2 SQIVND (reference sequence). The CDR3 extends over 16 amino acids. The CDR3 sequence: CASSIITGGAGDTQYF. The CDR3, as DNA: TGTGCCAGTAGTATAATAACAGGAGGGGCGGGAGATACGCAGTATTTT. Full variable domain (missing parts from reference TRBV19 and TRBJ2-3): DGGITQSPKYLFRKEGQNVTLSCEQNLNHDAMYWYRQDPGQGLRLIYYSQIVNDFQKGDIAEGYSVSREKKESFPLTVTSAQKNPTAFYLCASSIITGGAGDTQYFGPGTRLTVL.

The J gene is TRBJ1-2, the V gene TRBV6-1, with TRBD1 matching 7 bases. Germline V gene sequence: CDR1 MNHNS, CDR2 SASEGT. The trim removed 5 bases at V and 3 bases at J, leaving 9 bases unmatched. The CDR3 loop spans 15 amino acids. CDR3 in amino acids: CASSLRQGGDYGYTF. In nucleotides, the CDR3 is TGTGCCAGCAGTCTCCGCCAGGGGGGTGACTATGGCTACACCTTC.

This chain links TRBV4-2 with TRBJ2-5, with TRBD2 matching 14 bases. Germline loops: CDR1 LGHNA, CDR2 YNFKEQ. Losses at the gene ends were 3 bases for V and 2 bases for J; bases not matched to a gene: 2. CDR3 length: 16 amino acids. This CDR3 reads CASSQGLAGEQETQYF. CDR3 sequence (DNA): TGTGCCAGCAGCCAGGGACTAGCGGGGGAACAAGAGACCCAGTACTTC.

This clone has only a few counts. The chain carries TRBV5-1 and TRBJ1-3; TRBD1 matches at 7 bases. Per the germline V gene, CDR1 is SGHRS and CDR2 is YFSETQ. The CDR3 spans 14 residues. Unmatched junction bases numbered 0, after V lost 1 base and J lost 2 bases. CDR3 nucleotides: TGCGCCAGCAGCTTGACAGGGGCTGGAAACACCATATATTTT. As protein: CASSLTGAGNTIYF.

The count of this clone is one. CDR3 region: CASSQVGAGAIQETQYF. The CDR3 bases are TGTGCCAGCAGCCAAGTTGGAGCGGGGGCCATCCAAGAGACCCAGTACTTC. V is TRBV4-2 and J is TRBJ2-5, with 8 bases fitting TRBD2. Germline trimming cut 1 base from V and 1 base from J; bases unmatched to any gene: 8. Per the germline V gene, CDR1 is LGHNA and CDR2 is YNFKEQ. This CDR3 has 17 residues.

The chain recombines TRBV6-4 with TRBJ2-2, with D unclear. The CDR3 is made up of 13 amino acids. Deletions cut 4 bases from V and 3 bases from J, with 6 bases between. Germline V gene data show CDR1 as MRHNA and CDR2 as SNTAGT. The CDR3 region is CASSGRDTGELFF. CDR3 sequence (DNA): TGTGCCAGCAGTGGACGGGACACCGGGGAGCTGTTTTTT.

J is TRBJ2-1 and V is TRBV27; TRBD2 might be the D (5 bases). Per germline, CDR1 MNHEY and CDR2 SMNVEV (reference sequence). V gave up 8 bases and J gave up 0 bases, with 20 bases separating them. This CDR3 comprises 17 residues. CDR3 bases: TGTGCCAGCGGGTCCTACAAAAGCCGGGGCTCCTACAATGAGCAGTTCTTC. The encoded protein is CASGSYKSRGSYNEQFF.

This clone showed up just a few times. This rearrangement joins TRBV5-1 to TRBJ1-5; 9 bases align to TRBD1. The CDR3 spans 14 residues. V was clipped by 4 bases and J by 2 bases; unmatched bases: 1. In germline, CDR1 is SGHRS, CDR2 YFSETQ. CDR3 in amino acids: CASSRDRGNQPQHF. Here the CDR3 DNA reads TGCGCCAGCAGCAGGGACAGGGGCAATCAGCCCCAGCATTTT.

This chain connects TRBV2 to TRBJ2-1, with D maybe TRBD2 (6 bases). Trimming stripped 3 bases from V and 10 bases from J, with 10 bases between. The CDR3 has 12 residues. Germline lookup yields CDR1 SNHLY and CDR2 FYNNEI. Here the CDR3 DNA reads TGTGCCAGCAGTGATGATAGCGGCGAGCAGTTCTTC. Translated: CASSDDSGEQFF.

CDR3 nucleotides: TGTGCCAGCAGCCCGACAGGGCCGGGGTACTACGAGCAGTACTTC. This encodes CASSPTGPGYYEQYF. The rearrangement uses TRBV11-2 and TRBJ2-7; 7 bases align to TRBD1. This CDR3 contains 15 residues. The V segment lost 5 bases and the J segment 3 bases; nucleotides outside the gene matches: 10. In germline, CDR1 is SGHAT, CDR2 FQNNGV.